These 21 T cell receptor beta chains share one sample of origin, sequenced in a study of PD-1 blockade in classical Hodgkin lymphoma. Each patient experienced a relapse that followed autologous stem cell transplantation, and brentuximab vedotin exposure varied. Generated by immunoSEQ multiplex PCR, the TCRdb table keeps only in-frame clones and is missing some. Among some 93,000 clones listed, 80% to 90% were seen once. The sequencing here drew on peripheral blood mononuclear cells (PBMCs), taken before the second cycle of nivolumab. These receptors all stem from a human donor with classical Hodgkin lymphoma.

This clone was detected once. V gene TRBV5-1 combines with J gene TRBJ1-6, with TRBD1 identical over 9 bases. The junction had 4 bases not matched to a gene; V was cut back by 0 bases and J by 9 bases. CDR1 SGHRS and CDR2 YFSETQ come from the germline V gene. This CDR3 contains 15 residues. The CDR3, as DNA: TGCGCCAGCAGCTTGGAGGGACAGGGCGGTTCACCCCTCCACTTT. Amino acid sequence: CASSLEGQGGSPLHF.

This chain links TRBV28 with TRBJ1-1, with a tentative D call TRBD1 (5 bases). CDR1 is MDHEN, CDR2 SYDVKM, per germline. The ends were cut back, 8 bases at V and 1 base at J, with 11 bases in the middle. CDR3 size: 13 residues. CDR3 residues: CASRGTENTEAFF. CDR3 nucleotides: TGTGCCAGCCGAGGGACCGAGAACACTGAAGCTTTCTTT.

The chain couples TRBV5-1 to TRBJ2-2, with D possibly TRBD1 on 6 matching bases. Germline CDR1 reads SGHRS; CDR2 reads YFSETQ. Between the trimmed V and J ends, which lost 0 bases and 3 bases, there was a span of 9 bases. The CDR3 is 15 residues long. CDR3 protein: CASSLGGLYTGELFF. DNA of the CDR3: TGCGCCAGCAGCTTGGGGGGGCTCTACACCGGGGAGCTGTTTTTT.

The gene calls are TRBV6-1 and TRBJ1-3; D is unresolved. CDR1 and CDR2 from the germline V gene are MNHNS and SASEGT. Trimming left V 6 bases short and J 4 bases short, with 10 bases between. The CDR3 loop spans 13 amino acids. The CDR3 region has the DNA TGTGCCAGCAGGCCCGACATGGGAAACACCATATATTTT. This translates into CASRPDMGNTIYF.

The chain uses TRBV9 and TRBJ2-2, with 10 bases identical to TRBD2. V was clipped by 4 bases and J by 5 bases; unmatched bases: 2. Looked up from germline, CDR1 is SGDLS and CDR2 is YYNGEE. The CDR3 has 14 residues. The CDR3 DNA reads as TGTGCCAGCAGCCTGACTAGCGGGACCGGGGAGCTGTTTTTT. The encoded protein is CASSLTSGTGELFF. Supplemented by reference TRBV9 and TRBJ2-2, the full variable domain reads DSGVTQTPKHLITATGQRVTLRCSPRSGDLSVYWYQQSLDQGLQFLIQYYNGEERAKGNILERFSAQQFPDLHSELNLSSLELGDSALYFCASSLTSGTGELFFGEGSRLTVL.

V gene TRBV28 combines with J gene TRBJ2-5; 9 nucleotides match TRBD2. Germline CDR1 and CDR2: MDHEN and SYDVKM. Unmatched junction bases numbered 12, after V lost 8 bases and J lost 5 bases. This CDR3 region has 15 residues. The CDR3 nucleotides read TGTGCCAGCCGGTTTAGCGGGAGCAAGGGGGAGACCCAGTACTTC. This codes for CASRFSGSKGETQYF.

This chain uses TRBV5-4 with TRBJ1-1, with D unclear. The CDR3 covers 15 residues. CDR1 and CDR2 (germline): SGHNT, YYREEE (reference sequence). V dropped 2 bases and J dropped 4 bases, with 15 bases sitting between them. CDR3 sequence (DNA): TGTGCCAGCAGCTTAAATACGGCTTTAGGCACTGAAGCTTTCTTT. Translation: CASSLNTALGTEAFF.

The CDR3 protein is CASGQDRRFYEQYF. CDR3 DNA sequence: TGTGCCAGCGGCCAGGACAGACGCTTTTACGAGCAGTACTTC. The chain combines TRBV2 with TRBJ2-7, with D possibly TRBD1 on 6 matching bases. In germline, CDR1 is SNHLY, CDR2 FYNNEI. The CDR3 has 14 residues. Trimming removed 8 bases at V and 4 bases at J, with 18 bases between.

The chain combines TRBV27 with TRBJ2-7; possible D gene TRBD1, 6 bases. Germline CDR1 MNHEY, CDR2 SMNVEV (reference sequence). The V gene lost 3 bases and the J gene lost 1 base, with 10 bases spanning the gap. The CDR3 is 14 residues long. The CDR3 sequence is CASSLATGSYEQYF. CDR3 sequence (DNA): TGTGCCAGCAGTTTGGCCACAGGGTCCTACGAGCAGTACTTC.

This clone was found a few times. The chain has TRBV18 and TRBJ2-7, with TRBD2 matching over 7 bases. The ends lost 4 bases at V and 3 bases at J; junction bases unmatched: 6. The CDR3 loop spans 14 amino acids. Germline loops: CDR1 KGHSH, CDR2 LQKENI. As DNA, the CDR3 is TGTGCCAGCTCACTCCGGGGGGATGTCTACGAGCAGTACTTC. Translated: CASSLRGDVYEQYF.

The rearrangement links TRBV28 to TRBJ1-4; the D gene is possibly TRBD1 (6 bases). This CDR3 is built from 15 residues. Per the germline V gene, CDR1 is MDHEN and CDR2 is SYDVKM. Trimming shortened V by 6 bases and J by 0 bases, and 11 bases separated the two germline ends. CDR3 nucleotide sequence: TGTGCCAGCAGCCCGCGACAGGCAACTAATGAAAAACTGTTTTTT. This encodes CASSPRQATNEKLFF.

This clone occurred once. In DNA, the CDR3 is TGCGCCAGCAGCCAGATGGACAGGGGGGCGGGAGCTTTCTTT. Protein product: CASSQMDRGAGAFF. The chain links TRBV5-1 to TRBJ1-1, with TRBD1 matching 10 bases. CDR1 is SGHRS, CDR2 YFSETQ, per germline. The CDR3 runs 14 residues. The junction had 10 bases not matched to a gene; V was cut back by 4 bases and J by 10 bases.

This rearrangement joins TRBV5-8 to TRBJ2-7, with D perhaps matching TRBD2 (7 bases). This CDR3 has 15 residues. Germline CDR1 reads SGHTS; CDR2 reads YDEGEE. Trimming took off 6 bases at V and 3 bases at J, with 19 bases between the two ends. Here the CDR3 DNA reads TGTGCCAGCAACTTCAAGGGGGGGGCGAGCTACGAGCAGTACTTC. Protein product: CASNFKGGASYEQYF.

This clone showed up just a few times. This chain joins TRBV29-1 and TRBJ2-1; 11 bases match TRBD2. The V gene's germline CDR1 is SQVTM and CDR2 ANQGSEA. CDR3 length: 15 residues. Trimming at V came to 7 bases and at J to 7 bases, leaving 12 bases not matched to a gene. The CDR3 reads CSAHLGTSGANEQFF. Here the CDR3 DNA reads TGCAGCGCCCACCTCGGGACTAGCGGAGCTAATGAGCAGTTCTTC.

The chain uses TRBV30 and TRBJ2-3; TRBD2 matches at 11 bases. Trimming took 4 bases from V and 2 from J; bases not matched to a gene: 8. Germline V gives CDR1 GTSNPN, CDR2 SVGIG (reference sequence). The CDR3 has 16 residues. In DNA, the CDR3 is TGTGCCTGGACCCCAGGGACTAGCGGAATCACAGATACGCAGTATTTT. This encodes CAWTPGTSGITDTQYF.

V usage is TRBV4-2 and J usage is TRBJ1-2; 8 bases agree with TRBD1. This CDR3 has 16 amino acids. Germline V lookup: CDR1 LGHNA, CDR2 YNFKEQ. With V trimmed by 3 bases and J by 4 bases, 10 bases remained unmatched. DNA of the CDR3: TGTGCCAGCAGCCACCGACAGGGGATGGCCCCCTATGGCTACACCTTC. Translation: CASSHRQGMAPYGYTF.

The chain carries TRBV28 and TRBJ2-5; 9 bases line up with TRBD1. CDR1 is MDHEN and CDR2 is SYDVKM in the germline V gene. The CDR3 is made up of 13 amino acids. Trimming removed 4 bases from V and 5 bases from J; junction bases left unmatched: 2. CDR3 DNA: TGTGCCAGCAGTTCCGACAGGGGGGAGACCCAGTACTTC. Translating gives CASSSDRGETQYF.

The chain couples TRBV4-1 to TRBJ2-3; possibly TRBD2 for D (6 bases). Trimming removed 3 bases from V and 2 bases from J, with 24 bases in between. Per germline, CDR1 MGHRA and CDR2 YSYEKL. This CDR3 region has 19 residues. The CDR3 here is CASSQPGLRSRENTDTQYF. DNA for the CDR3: TGCGCCAGCAGCCAGCCGGGACTCCGATCACGAGAGAACACAGATACGCAGTATTTT.

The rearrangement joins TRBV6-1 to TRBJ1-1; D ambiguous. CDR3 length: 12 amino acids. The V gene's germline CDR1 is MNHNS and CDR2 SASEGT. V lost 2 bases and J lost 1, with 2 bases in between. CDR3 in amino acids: CASSESNTEAFF. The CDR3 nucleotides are TGTGCCAGCAGTGAATCGAACACTGAAGCTTTCTTT.

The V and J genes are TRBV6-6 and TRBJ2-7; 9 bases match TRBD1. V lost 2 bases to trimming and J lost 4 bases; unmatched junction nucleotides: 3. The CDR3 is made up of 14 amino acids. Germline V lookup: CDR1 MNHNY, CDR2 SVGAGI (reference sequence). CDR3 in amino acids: CASSYRDRVYEQYF. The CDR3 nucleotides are TGTGCCAGCAGTTACAGGGACAGGGTTTACGAGCAGTACTTC.

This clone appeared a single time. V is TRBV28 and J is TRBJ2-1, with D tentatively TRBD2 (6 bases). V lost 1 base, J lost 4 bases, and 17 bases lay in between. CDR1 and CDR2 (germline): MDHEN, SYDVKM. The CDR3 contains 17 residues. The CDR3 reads CASSLYAGPPQYNEQFF. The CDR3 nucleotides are TGTGCCAGCAGTTTATACGCGGGACCCCCCCAATACAATGAGCAGTTCTTC.